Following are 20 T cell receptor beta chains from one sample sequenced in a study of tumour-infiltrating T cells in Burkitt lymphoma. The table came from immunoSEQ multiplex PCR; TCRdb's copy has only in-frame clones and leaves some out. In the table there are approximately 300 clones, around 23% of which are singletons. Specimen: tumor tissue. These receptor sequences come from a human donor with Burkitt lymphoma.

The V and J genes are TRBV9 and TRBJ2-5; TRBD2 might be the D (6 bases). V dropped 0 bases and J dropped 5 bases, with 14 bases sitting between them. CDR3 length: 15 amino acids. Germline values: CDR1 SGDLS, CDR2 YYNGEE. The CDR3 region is CASSVEPGSGETQYF. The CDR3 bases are TGTGCCAGCAGCGTAGAACCCGGGAGCGGGGAGACCCAGTACTTC.

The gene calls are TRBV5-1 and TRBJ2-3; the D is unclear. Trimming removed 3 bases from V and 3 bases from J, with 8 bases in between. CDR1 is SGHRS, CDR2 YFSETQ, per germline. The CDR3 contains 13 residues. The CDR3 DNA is TGCGCCAGCAGCTCCGGGTTTACAGATACGCAGTATTTT. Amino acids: CASSSGFTDTQYF.

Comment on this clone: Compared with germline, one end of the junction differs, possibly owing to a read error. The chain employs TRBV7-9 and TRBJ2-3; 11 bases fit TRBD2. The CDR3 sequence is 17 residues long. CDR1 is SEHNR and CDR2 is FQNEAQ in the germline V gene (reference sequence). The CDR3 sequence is CASNLDGSGRASDTQYF. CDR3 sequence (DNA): TGTGCCAGCAACTTAGATGGTAGCGGGAGGGCATCGGATACGCAGTATTTT.

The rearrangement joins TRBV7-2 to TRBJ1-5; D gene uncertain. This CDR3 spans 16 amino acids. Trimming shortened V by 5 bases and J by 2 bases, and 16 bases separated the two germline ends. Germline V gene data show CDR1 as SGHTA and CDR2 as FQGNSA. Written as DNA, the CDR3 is TGTGCCAGCAGCCCCCAGGCCAGCCTGGGCAATCAGCCCCAGCATTTT. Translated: CASSPQASLGNQPQHF.

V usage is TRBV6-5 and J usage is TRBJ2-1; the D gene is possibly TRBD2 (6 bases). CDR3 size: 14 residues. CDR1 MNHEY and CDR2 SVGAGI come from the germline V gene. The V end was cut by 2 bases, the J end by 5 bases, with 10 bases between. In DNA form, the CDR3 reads TGTGCCAGCAGTTACCGGGACTTTCACAATGAGCAGTTCTTC. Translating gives CASSYRDFHNEQFF.

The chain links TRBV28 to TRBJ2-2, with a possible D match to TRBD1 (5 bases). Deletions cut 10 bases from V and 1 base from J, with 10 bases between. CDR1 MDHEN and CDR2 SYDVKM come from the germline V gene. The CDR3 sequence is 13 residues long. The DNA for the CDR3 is TGTGCCATCAAAGACAGGAACACCGGGGAGCTGTTTTTT. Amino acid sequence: CAIKDRNTGELFF.

CDR3 nucleotide sequence: TGTGCCAGTAGTACCCGGACAACCTACGAGCAGTACTTC. This encodes CASSTRTTYEQYF. The V gene is TRBV19, the J gene TRBJ2-7; weak D call: TRBD1 (5 bases). CDR1 and CDR2 (germline): LNHDA, SQIVND (reference sequence). Trimming cost V 4 bases and J 2 bases, with 9 bases left between them. This CDR3 has 13 residues.

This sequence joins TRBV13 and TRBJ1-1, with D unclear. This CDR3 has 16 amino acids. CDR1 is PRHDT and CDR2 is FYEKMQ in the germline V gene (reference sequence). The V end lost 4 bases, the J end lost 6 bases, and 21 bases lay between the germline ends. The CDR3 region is CASSSQNLDVRAEAFF. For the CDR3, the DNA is TGTGCCAGCAGCTCCCAGAATTTAGATGTAAGGGCTGAAGCTTTCTTT.

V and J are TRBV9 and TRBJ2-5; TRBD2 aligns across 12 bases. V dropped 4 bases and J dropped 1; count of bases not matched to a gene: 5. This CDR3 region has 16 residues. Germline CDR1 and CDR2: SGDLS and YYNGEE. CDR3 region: CASSSSTSGGQETQYF. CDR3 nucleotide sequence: TGTGCCAGCAGCTCGTCGACTAGCGGGGGCCAAGAGACCCAGTACTTC.

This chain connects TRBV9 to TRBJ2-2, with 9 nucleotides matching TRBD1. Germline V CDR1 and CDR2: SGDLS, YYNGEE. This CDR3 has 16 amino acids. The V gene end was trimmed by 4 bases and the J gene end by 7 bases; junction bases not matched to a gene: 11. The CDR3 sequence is CASSTPGDRVGGELFF. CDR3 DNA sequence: TGTGCCAGCAGCACCCCGGGGGACAGGGTCGGCGGGGAGCTGTTTTTT.

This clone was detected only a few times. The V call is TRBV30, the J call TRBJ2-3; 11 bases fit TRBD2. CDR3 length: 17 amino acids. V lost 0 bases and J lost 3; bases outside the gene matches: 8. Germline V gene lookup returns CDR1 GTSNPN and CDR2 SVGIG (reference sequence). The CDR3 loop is CAWSVQGSGRATDTQYF. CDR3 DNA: TGTGCCTGGAGTGTACAGGGTAGCGGGAGGGCAACAGATACGCAGTATTTT.

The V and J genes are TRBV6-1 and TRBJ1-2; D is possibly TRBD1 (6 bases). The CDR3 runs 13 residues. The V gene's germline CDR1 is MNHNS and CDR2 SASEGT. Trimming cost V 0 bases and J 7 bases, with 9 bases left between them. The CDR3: CASSEARTVGYTF. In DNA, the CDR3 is TGTGCCAGCAGTGAAGCGAGGACAGTTGGCTACACCTTC.

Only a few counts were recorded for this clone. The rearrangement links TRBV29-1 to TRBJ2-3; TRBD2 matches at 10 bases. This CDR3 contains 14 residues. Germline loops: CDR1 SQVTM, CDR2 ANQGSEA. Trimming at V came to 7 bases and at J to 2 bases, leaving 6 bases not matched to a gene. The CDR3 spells CSASTSGYTDTQYF. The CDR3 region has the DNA TGCAGCGCATCGACTAGCGGGTACACAGATACGCAGTATTTT.

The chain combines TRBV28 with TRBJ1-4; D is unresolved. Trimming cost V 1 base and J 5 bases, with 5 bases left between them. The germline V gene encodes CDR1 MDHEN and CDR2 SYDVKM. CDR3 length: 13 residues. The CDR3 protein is CASSLFWNEKLFF. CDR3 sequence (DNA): TGTGCCAGCAGTTTATTTTGGAATGAAAAACTGTTTTTT.

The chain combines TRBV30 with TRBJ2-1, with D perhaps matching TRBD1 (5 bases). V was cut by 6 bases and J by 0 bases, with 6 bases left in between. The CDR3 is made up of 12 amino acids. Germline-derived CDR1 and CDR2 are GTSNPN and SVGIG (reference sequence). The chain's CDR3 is CACQGSYNEQFF. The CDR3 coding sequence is TGTGCCTGCCAGGGCTCCTACAATGAGCAGTTCTTC.

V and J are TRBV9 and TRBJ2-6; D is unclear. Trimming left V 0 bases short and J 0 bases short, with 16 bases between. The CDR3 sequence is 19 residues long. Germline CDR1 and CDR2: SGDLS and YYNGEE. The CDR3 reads CASSVVRLAGRSGANVLTF. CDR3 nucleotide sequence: TGTGCCAGCAGCGTAGTACGGTTAGCCGGTCGCTCTGGGGCCAACGTCCTGACTTTC.

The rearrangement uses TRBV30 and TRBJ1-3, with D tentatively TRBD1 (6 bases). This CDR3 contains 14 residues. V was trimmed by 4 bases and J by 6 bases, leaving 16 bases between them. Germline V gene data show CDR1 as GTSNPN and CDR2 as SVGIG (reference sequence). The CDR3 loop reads CAWIPGTLENTIYF. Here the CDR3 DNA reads TGTGCCTGGATTCCCGGGACACTAGAAAACACCATATATTTT.

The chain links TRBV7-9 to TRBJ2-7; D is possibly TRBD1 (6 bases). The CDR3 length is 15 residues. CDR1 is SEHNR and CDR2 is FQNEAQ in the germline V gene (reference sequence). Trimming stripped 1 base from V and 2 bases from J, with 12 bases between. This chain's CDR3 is CASSLVQGTTYEQYF. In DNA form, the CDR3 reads TGTGCCAGCAGCTTAGTACAGGGCACAACCTACGAGCAGTACTTC.

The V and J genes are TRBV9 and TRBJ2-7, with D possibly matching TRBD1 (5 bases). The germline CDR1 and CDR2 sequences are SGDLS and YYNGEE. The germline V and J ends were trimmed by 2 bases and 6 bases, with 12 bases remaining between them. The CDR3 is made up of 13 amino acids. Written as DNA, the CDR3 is TGTGCCAGCAGCGTTGGGCAGGGCGGCGAGCAGTACTTC. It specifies CASSVGQGGEQYF.

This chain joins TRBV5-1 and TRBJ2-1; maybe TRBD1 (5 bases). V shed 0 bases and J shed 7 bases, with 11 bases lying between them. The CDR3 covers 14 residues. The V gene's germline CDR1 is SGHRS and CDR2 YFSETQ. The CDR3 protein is CASSLVGAGNEQFF. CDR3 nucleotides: TGCGCCAGCAGCTTGGTAGGGGCTGGAAATGAGCAGTTCTTC.